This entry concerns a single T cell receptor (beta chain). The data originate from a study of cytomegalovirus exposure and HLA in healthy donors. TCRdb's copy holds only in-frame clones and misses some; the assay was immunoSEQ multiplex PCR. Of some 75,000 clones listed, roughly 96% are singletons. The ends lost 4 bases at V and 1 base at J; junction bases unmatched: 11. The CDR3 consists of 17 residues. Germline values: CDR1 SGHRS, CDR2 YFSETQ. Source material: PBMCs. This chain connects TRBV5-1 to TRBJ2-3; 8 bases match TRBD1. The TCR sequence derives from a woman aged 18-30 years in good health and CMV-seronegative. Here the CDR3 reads CASSGGQGLSGTDTQYF. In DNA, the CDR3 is TGCGCCAGCAGCGGAGGACAGGGCCTCTCTGGCACAGATACGCAGTATTTT.